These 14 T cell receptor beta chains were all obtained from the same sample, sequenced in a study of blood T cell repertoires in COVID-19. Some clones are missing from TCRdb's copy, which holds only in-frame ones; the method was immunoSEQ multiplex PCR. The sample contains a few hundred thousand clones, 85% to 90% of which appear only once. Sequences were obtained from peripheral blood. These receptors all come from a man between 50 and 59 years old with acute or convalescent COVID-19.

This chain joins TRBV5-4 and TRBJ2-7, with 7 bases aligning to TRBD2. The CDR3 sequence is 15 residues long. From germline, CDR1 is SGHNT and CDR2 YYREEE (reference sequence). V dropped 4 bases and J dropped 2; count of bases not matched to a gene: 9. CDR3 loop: CASSPPASGTYEQYF. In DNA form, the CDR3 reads TGTGCCAGCAGCCCGCCAGCTAGCGGCACCTACGAGCAGTACTTC. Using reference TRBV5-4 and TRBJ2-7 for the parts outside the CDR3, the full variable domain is ETGVTQSPTHLIKTRGQQVTLRCSSQSGHNTVSWYQQALGQGPQFIFQYYREEENGRGNFPPRFSGLQFPNYSSELNVNALELDDSALYLCASSPPASGTYEQYFGPGTRLTVT.

CDR3: CASSLAQGNEQYF. The CDR3 nucleotides are TGTGCCAGCAGCTTAGCACAGGGTAACGAGCAGTACTTC. The J gene is TRBJ2-7, the V gene TRBV11-2, with D possibly TRBD1 on 6 matching bases. The CDR3 covers 13 residues. V was shortened by 1 base and J by 5 bases, with 9 bases between the two germline ends. Germline CDR1 SGHAT, CDR2 FQNNGV.

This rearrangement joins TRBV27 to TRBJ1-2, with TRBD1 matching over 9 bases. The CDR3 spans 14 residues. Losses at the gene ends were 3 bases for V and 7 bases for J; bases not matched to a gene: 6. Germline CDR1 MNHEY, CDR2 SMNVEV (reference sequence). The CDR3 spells CASSLGQGLSGYTF. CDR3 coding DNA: TGTGCCAGCAGTTTGGGACAGGGTCTTTCTGGCTACACCTTC.

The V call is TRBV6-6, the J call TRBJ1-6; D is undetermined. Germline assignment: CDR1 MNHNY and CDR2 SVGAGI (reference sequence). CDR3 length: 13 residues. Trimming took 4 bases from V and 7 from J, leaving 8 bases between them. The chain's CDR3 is CASSSPSNSPLHF. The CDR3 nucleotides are TGTGCCAGCAGTTCCCCTAGCAATTCACCCCTCCACTTT.

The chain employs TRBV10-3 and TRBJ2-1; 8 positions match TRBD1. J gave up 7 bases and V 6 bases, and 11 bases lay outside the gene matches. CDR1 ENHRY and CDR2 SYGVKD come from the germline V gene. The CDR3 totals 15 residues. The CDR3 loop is CAISARDRGRNEQFF. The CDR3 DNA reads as TGTGCCATCAGCGCCCGAGACAGGGGAAGGAATGAGCAGTTCTTC.

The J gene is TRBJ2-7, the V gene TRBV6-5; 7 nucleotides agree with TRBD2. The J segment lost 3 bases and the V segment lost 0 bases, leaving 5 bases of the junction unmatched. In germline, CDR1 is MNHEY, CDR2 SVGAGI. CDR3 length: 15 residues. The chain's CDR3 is CASSYSGASGYEQYF. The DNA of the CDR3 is TGTGCCAGCAGTTACTCAGGGGCTAGCGGCTACGAGCAGTACTTC.

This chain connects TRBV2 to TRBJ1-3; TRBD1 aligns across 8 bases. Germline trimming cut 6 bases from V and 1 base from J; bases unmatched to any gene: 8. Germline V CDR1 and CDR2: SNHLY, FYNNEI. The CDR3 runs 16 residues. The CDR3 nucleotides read TGTGCCAGCAGAGCTCCCCAGGGGGCATCTGGAAACACCATATATTTT. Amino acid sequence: CASRAPQGASGNTIYF.

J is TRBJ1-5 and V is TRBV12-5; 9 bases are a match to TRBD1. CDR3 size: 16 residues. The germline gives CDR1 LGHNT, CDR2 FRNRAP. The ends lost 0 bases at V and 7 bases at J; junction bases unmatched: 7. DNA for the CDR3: TGTGCTAGTGGTTTGGTGGGACAGGGCGGTGGACAGCCCCAGCATTTT. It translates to CASGLVGQGGGQPQHF.

The CDR3 loop is CASSIGQLNTEAFF. The CDR3 nucleotides read TGTGCCAGTAGTATAGGGCAACTGAACACTGAAGCTTTCTTT. The J gene is TRBJ1-1, the V gene TRBV19; no clear D gene. The CDR3 is 14 amino acids. Deletions cut 1 base from V and 0 bases from J, with 6 bases between. Germline V CDR1 and CDR2: LNHDA, SQIVND (reference sequence).

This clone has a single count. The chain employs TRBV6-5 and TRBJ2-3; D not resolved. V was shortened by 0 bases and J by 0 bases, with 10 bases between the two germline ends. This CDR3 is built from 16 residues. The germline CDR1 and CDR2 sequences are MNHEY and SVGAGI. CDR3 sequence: CASSYSTAVSTDTQYF. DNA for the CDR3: TGTGCCAGCAGTTACTCGACGGCGGTTAGCACAGATACGCAGTATTTT.

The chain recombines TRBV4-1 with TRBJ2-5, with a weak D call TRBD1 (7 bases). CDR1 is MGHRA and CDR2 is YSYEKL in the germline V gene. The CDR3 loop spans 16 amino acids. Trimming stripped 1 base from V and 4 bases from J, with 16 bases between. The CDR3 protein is CASSQASGGLSETQYF. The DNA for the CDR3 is TGCGCCAGCAGCCAAGCTTCAGGGGGGCTCTCAGAGACCCAGTACTTC.

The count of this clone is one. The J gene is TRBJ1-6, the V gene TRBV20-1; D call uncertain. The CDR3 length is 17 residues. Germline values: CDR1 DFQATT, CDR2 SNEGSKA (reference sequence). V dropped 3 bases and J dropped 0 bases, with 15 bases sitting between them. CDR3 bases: TGCAGTGCTAGTCGGGTCGGTAGGAGCTCCTATAATTCACCCCTCCACTTT. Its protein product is CSASRVGRSSYNSPLHF.

The CDR3 loop is CASSSREGSYNEQFF. The DNA of the CDR3 is TGTGCCAGCAGCTCCCGCGAGGGTTCCTACAATGAGCAGTTCTTC. The chain couples TRBV7-8 to TRBJ2-1, with D perhaps TRBD2 (5 bases). The ends were cut back, 4 bases at V and 1 base at J, with 11 bases in the middle. Germline V gives CDR1 SGHVS, CDR2 FQNEAQ. This CDR3 comprises 15 residues.

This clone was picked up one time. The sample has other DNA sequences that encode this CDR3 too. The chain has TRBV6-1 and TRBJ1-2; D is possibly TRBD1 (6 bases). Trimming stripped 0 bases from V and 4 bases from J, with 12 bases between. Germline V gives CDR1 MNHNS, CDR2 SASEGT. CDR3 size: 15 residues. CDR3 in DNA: TGTGCCAGCAGTGAAGCGCCAGGACAGATCTATGGCTACACCTTC. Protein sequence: CASSEAPGQIYGYTF.